This T cell receptor (beta chain) came from a study of cytomegalovirus exposure and HLA in healthy donors. Study-wide results and limits: There were several of the most significant clusters that appeared linked to common viral pathogens in a later analysis. Upon later analysis, TCR association rates were observed to vary by HLA locus, being highest for DRB1 and lowest for HLA-C. TCR beta sequences reportedly predicted most subjects' HLA-A and HLA-B alleles accurately.

As regards this clone: Its antigen remains unidentified.

All the people who gave samples were healthy bone marrow donors. Primers: 60 Vbeta forward and 13 Jbeta reverse. Sequencing used immunoSEQ multiplex PCR; TCRdb keeps in-frame clones, though not all of them. The sample consists of 100,000 to 150,000 clones, around 80% of them appearing once. The CDR3 runs to 13 residues. Trimming removed 2 bases at V and 5 bases at J, with 10 bases between. Germline assignment: CDR1 SGHAT and CDR2 FQNNGV. The receptor's source is a young woman in good health and CMV-seronegative. The sample comprised PBMCs. The rearrangement joins TRBV11-2 to TRBJ2-7; D is possibly TRBD1 (8 bases). Written as DNA, the CDR3 is TGTGCCAGCAGCTTAACAGGGGGGGACGAGCAGTACTTC. This encodes CASSLTGGDEQYF.